This paragraph reports one TCR beta chain. Its antigen is not known. The data are from a study of T-cell reconstitution after alpha-beta-depleted transplantation in children. Study conclusions and caveats: A year post-transplant, T-cell counts and diversity derived mostly from newly produced T cells. At around two months after transplant, the alpha-beta T cells were reportedly derived from several hundred expanded clones that came from non-depleted graft cells. For some patients, TCRbeta diversity was high at day 60 because of recipient T cells and thymic progenitors that survived.

Unique molecular identifiers tagged the TCRbeta library. One entry per CDR3 protein, called by TCRdb with MiXCR from the PCR reads. The table lists roughly 300,000 distinct CDR3 sequences, approximately 10% of them singletons. V was shortened by 5 bases and J by 0 bases, with 14 bases between the two germline ends. CDR3 size: 16 residues. From germline, CDR1 is KGHSH and CDR2 LQKENI. The sample consisted of peripheral blood, taken 180 days after TCRalphabeta/CD19-depleted stem cell transplant. The rearrangement links TRBV18 to TRBJ1-3; the D is unclear. The TCR was taken from a male patient aged 2-15 years who had a stem cell transplant for chronic granulomatous disease, so the T cells may come from the graft donor. This chain's CDR3 is CASSDRGRHSGNTIYF. The CDR3, as DNA: TGTGCCAGCTCAGATCGAGGACGGCACTCTGGAAACACCATATATTTT. The whole variable domain, filled in from reference TRBV18 and TRBJ1-3, reads NAGVMQNPRHLVRRRGQEARLRCSPMKGHSHVYWYRQLPEEGLKFMVYLQKENIIDESGMPKERFSAEFPKEGPSILRIQQVVRGDSAAYFCASSDRGRHSGNTIYFGEGSWLTVV.